This T cell receptor (beta chain) emerged from a study of shared clonotypes between healthy human individuals. Overall study: Aged 18 to 49, the donors were a couple of women and a few men.

Subsets obtained from CD4+ cells comprised CD45RA+ naive and CD45RA-negative memory cells. Overall study findings and caveats: Donor scarcity curtailed the genetic and exposure-history diversity represented herein.

Of note for this clone: Its antigen is undetermined.

Every subset's genomic DNA went evenly onto several immunoSEQ plates. Method: immunoSEQ multiplex PCR; TCRdb's copy keeps in-frame clones and lacks some. The sample shows about 1.1 million clones, roughly 74% of them seen only once. The clonotype comes from a man between 18 and 35 years old in good health. Some clones in this sample may be carry-over from other donors' samples. Sequenced material: memory CD4+ T cells from PBMCs. Subset noted: CD45RA-negative fraction.

The CDR3 protein is CASSYRGGTSAYEQYF. Here the CDR3 DNA reads TGTGCCAGCAGCTACAGAGGCGGGACTAGCGCCTACGAGCAGTACTTC. This sequence joins TRBV7-8 and TRBJ2-7; 10 positions agree with TRBD2. V gave up 4 bases and J gave up 2 bases; unmatched junction bases: 8. Germline CDR1 SGHVS, CDR2 FQNEAQ. The CDR3 covers 16 residues.